One sample yielded the 20 T cell receptor beta chains listed below, sequenced in a study of blood T cell repertoires in COVID-19 (dated by TCRdb to the early 2020s). Library preparation employed the immunoSEQ multiplex PCR assay. In TCRdb, the immuneACCESS table is reduced to in-frame sequences with V and J assigned. These tables do not hold every clone; where another copy was compared, an unresolved V gene accounts for under half, and the others remain unexplained. Within this sample are about 210,000 clones, with around 89% of them counted one time only. The top ten clones comprise about 5% of the sample. The sample comprised peripheral blood. These TCRs come from a middle-aged woman with acute or convalescent COVID-19.

The chain couples TRBV6-1 to TRBJ1-1; D gene uncertain. This CDR3 has 13 amino acids. CDR1 and CDR2 from the germline V gene are MNHNS and SASEGT. Trimming removed 6 bases at V and 5 bases at J, with 13 bases between. The CDR3 coding sequence is TGTGCCAGCAGGTCCGATGGCGGGACTGAAGCTTTCTTT. Its protein product is CASRSDGGTEAFF.

The genes are TRBV4-1 and TRBJ2-1; a weak D match, TRBD2 (5 bases). Looked up from germline, CDR1 is MGHRA and CDR2 is YSYEKL. The CDR3 is made up of 15 amino acids. Deletions cut 4 bases from V and 0 bases from J, with 10 bases between. CDR3 nucleotides: TGCGCCAGCAGCCTGGAGGCGAACTCCTACAATGAGCAGTTCTTC. Translated: CASSLEANSYNEQFF.

This rearrangement joins TRBV19 to TRBJ1-6; tentatively, D is TRBD1 (5 bases). Trimming took off 3 bases at V and 9 bases at J, with 18 bases between the two ends. The CDR3 length is 16 residues. Per the germline V gene, CDR1 is LNHDA and CDR2 is SQIVND (reference sequence). For the CDR3, the DNA is TGTGCCAGTAGTATCGGCCGTTTTGGGGCTGCTTCACCCCTCCACTTT. It is translated as CASSIGRFGAASPLHF.

The chain recombines TRBV20-1 with TRBJ2-5, with D perhaps TRBD2 (5 bases). The CDR3 sequence is 11 residues long. Looked up from germline, CDR1 is DFQATT and CDR2 is SNEGSKA (reference sequence). The ends were cut back, 3 bases at V and 3 bases at J, with 5 bases in the middle. The CDR3 sequence: CSASGEETQYF. CDR3 bases: TGCAGTGCTAGCGGGGAAGAGACCCAGTACTTC.

In this sample, this clone turned up once. The V gene is TRBV18, the J gene TRBJ1-1, with D maybe TRBD1 (6 bases). Per germline, CDR1 KGHSH and CDR2 LQKENI. V was clipped by 3 bases and J by 1 base, with 12 bases between them. The CDR3 loop spans 15 amino acids. This CDR3 reads CASSPLEQGNTEAFF. The CDR3 coding sequence is TGTGCCAGCTCACCCCTCGAACAGGGGAACACTGAAGCTTTCTTT.

V and J are TRBV2 and TRBJ1-1; tentative D call: TRBD1 (6 bases). The CDR3 runs 15 residues. Germline CDR1 and CDR2: SNHLY and FYNNEI. The ends were cut back, 6 bases at V and 2 bases at J, with 16 bases in the middle. For the CDR3, the DNA is TGTGCCAGCAGCATCTCACAGGGATCCAACACTGAAGCTTTCTTT. Amino acids: CASSISQGSNTEAFF.

V and J are TRBV5-1 and TRBJ1-1; D might be TRBD1 (6 bases). From germline, CDR1 is SGHRS and CDR2 YFSETQ. The CDR3 contains 14 residues. Trimming removed 0 bases from V and 10 bases from J, with 16 bases in between. The CDR3 here is CASSLEPQGLRAFF. The CDR3 bases are TGCGCCAGCAGCTTGGAACCCCAGGGGCTTAGAGCTTTCTTT.

The chain couples TRBV7-8 to TRBJ2-1; TRBD2 matches 12 bases. After removal of 2 bases from V and 14 bases from J, the junction contained 7 bases not matched to a gene. Germline V gene sequence: CDR1 SGHVS, CDR2 FQNEAQ. This CDR3 region has 14 residues. CDR3 nucleotides: TGTGCCAGCAGCTTAACCCCGCTAGCGGGGGGGGAGTTCTTC. This sequence encodes CASSLTPLAGGEFF.

V usage is TRBV12-5 and J usage is TRBJ1-5, with TRBD1 identical over 8 bases. Unmatched junction bases numbered 9, after V lost 6 bases and J lost 2 bases. Germline-derived CDR1 and CDR2 are LGHNT and FRNRAP. The CDR3 length is 16 residues. CDR3 nucleotides: TGTGCTAGTGGGGCAGGGGGCGAAGGAGGCAATCAGCCCCAGCATTTT. It translates to CASGAGGEGGNQPQHF.

The V and J genes are TRBV18 and TRBJ2-6, with TRBD2 as a possible D gene (6 bases). CDR1 is KGHSH, CDR2 LQKENI, per germline. The CDR3 consists of 17 residues. V was shortened by 3 bases and J by 2 bases, with 14 bases between the two germline ends. For the CDR3, the DNA is TGTGCCAGCTCACCGATACTTACGGGGGCTGGGGCCAACGTCCTGACTTTC. Translating it yields CASSPILTGAGANVLTF.

V and J are TRBV18 and TRBJ1-3, with D tentatively TRBD1 (5 bases). The CDR3 has 15 residues. Germline V gene sequence: CDR1 KGHSH, CDR2 LQKENI. V gave up 0 bases and J gave up 2 bases, with 8 bases separating them. CDR3 in amino acids: CASSPPSGTGNTIYF. CDR3 sequence (DNA): TGTGCCAGCTCACCACCATCAGGGACTGGAAACACCATATATTTT.

The chain joins TRBV10-3 to TRBJ1-1; D might be TRBD1 (5 bases). Germline assignment: CDR1 ENHRY and CDR2 SYGVKD. Trimming removed 6 bases from V and 3 bases from J, with 11 bases in between. The CDR3 covers 13 residues. The chain's CDR3 is CAIRMTEDTEAFF. CDR3 in DNA: TGTGCCATCAGAATGACAGAGGACACTGAAGCTTTCTTT.

The chain uses TRBV6-6 and TRBJ1-5; 12 bases agree with TRBD1. The ends lost 5 bases at V and 2 bases at J; junction bases unmatched: 7. The CDR3 runs to 17 residues. Per germline, CDR1 MNHNY and CDR2 SVGAGI (reference sequence). Here the CDR3 DNA reads TGTGCCAGCAGTCCTGCCGGGACAGGGGGCGGCAATCAGCCCCAGCATTTT. It encodes CASSPAGTGGGNQPQHF.

This clone was counted a single time. CDR3 DNA sequence: TGCGCCAGCAGGTGGGGGGAAGGAGGCTATGGCTACACCTTC. Amino acid sequence: CASRWGEGGYGYTF. The chain carries TRBV5-1 and TRBJ1-2, with a weak D call TRBD1 (5 bases). The CDR3 is made up of 14 amino acids. CDR1 is SGHRS, CDR2 YFSETQ, per germline. The germline V and J ends were trimmed by 5 bases and 4 bases, with 15 bases remaining between them.

The V gene is TRBV7-8, the J gene TRBJ2-1, with 9 nucleotides matching TRBD1. Unmatched junction bases numbered 15, after V lost 8 bases and J lost 7 bases. The germline V gene encodes CDR1 SGHVS and CDR2 FQNEAQ. The CDR3 totals 16 residues. CDR3 bases: TGTGCCAGCGACTCTTCCGGGACAGGGCTGCTGAATGAGCAGTTCTTC. It codes for CASDSSGTGLLNEQFF.

DNA of the CDR3: TGTGCCAGCAGCTTGGGACAGGACCACCAGTACTTC. It yields the protein CASSLGQDHQYF. This chain connects TRBV7-7 to TRBJ2-5, with TRBD1 matching 8 bases. The germline V gene encodes CDR1 SSHAT and CDR2 FNYEAQ (reference sequence). The CDR3 consists of 12 residues. V dropped 3 bases and J dropped 10; count of bases not matched to a gene: 4.

This clone was picked up a small number of times. The CDR3 DNA follows: TGCGCCAGCAGCCAGTACGACAGGGGGCGCGACTATGGCTACACCTTC. This translates into CASSQYDRGRDYGYTF. V and J are TRBV5-1 and TRBJ1-2; 10 bases line up with TRBD1. Germline values: CDR1 SGHRS, CDR2 YFSETQ. This CDR3 comprises 16 residues. V lost 4 bases to trimming and J lost 3 bases; unmatched junction nucleotides: 9.

This chain connects TRBV5-4 to TRBJ2-7; tentative D call: TRBD2 (5 bases). With 0 bases removed from V and 4 bases from J, the gap between germline ends came to 8 bases. The CDR3 has 13 amino acids. The V gene's germline CDR1 is SGHNT and CDR2 YYREEE (reference sequence). This CDR3 reads CASSLAGNYEQYV. Written as DNA, the CDR3 is TGTGCCAGCAGCTTGGCGGGGAATTACGAGCAGTACGTC.

The genes are TRBV3-1 (or the pseudogene TRBV3-2) and TRBJ1-1, with a tentative D call TRBD1 (5 bases). The CDR3 totals 15 residues. Trimming cost V 3 bases and J 4 bases, with 15 bases left between them. Germline CDR1 is LGHDT and CDR2 is YNNKEL (reference sequence). The chain's CDR3 is CASSHKGSVSTEAFF. CDR3 coding DNA: TGTGCCAGCAGCCATAAGGGGTCGGTGAGCACTGAAGCTTTCTTT.

The chain recombines TRBV9 with TRBJ1-3, with D perhaps TRBD1 (5 bases). Germline-derived CDR1 and CDR2 are SGDLS and YYNGEE. V was pared by 0 bases and J by 2 bases, with 15 bases between. The CDR3 length is 17 residues. The CDR3 coding sequence is TGTGCCAGCAGCGTAGCTCACCAGGGTGCCCCTGGAAACACCATATATTTT. Residues: CASSVAHQGAPGNTIYF. The whole variable domain, filled in from reference TRBV9 and TRBJ1-3, reads DSGVTQTPKHLITATGQRVTLRCSPRSGDLSVYWYQQSLDQGLQFLIQYYNGEERAKGNILERFSAQQFPDLHSELNLSSLELGDSALYFCASSVAHQGAPGNTIYFGEGSWLTVV.